Listed here are 16 T cell receptor beta chains from one sample, sequenced in a study of blood T cell repertoires in COVID-19. Method: immunoSEQ multiplex PCR; TCRdb's copy keeps in-frame clones and lacks some. The sample contains some 16,000 clones, about four fifths of which appear only once. Input material: peripheral blood. These receptors were obtained from an elderly man with active COVID-19.

This clone was seen a few times. The J gene is TRBJ2-2, the V gene TRBV7-6, with 9 bases aligning to TRBD2. CDR3 length: 17 residues. V shed 1 base and J 2 bases; nucleotides not matched to a gene: 5. Germline loops: CDR1 SGHVS, CDR2 FNYEAQ. The CDR3 bases are TGTGCCAGCAGCTTAGATCCTAGCGGGGCAAACACCGGGGAGCTGTTTTTT. Its protein product is CASSLDPSGANTGELFF.

The rearrangement links TRBV30 to TRBJ2-5; 8 nucleotides match TRBD1. Unmatched junction bases numbered 10, after V lost 4 bases and J lost 9 bases. The CDR3 spans 13 residues. Germline V gives CDR1 GTSNPN, CDR2 SVGIG (reference sequence). The DNA of the CDR3 is TGTGCCTGGACTGGACAGGGCCCACTAGCCCAGTACTTC. It codes for CAWTGQGPLAQYF. Full variable domain (outside the CDR3, taken from reference TRBV30 and TRBJ2-5): SQTIHQWPATLVQPVGSPLSLECTVEGTSNPNLYWYRQAAGRGLQLLFYSVGIGQISSEVPQNLSASRPQDRQFILSSKKLLLSDSGFYLCAWTGQGPLAQYFGPGTRLLVL.

The rearrangement links TRBV5-1 to TRBJ2-3; perhaps TRBD2 as D (6 bases). V gave up 1 base and J gave up 0 bases, with 9 bases separating them. The CDR3 contains 15 residues. Germline CDR1 is SGHRS and CDR2 is YFSETQ. CDR3 loop: CASSLIGTSTDTQYF. The CDR3 nucleotides read TGCGCCAGCAGCTTGATAGGGACTAGCACAGATACGCAGTATTTT.

This clone is a singleton in its sample. The gene calls are TRBV21-1 and TRBJ1-2; no check of the table's D call, TRBD1, against the DNA was made. TRBV21-1 is labeled a pseudogene. This CDR3 region has 16 residues. The CDR3 bases are TGTGCCAGCAGCAAAGAACCCGGAGGACAGGGGTCTCCTACACCCTTC. Translating it yields CASSKEPGGQGSPTPF.

This clone has just a few counts. This chain links TRBV29-1 with TRBJ2-1, with a possible D match to TRBD1 (7 bases). Germline values: CDR1 SQVTM, CDR2 ANQGSEA. This CDR3 is built from 15 residues. V gave up 3 bases and J gave up 4 bases, with 16 bases separating them. CDR3 in amino acids: CSVEEGRGIYNEQFF. CDR3 DNA sequence: TGCAGCGTTGAGGAGGGCAGGGGGATTTACAATGAGCAGTTCTTC.

The J gene is TRBJ2-4, the V gene TRBV19; D ambiguous. CDR1 is LNHDA and CDR2 is SQIVND in the germline V gene (reference sequence). This CDR3 region has 15 residues. V lost 4 bases and J lost 1, with 11 bases in between. The CDR3 coding sequence is TGTGCCAGTAGTAATGTCCTACAGGCCAAAAACATTCAGTACTTC. Translation gives CASSNVLQAKNIQYF.

The V call is TRBV27, the J call TRBJ1-3, with a tentative D call TRBD1 (5 bases). The V end was cut by 8 bases, the J end by 1 base, with 18 bases between. From germline, CDR1 is MNHEY and CDR2 SMNVEV (reference sequence). There are 16 residues in the CDR3. The CDR3 nucleotides read TGTGCCAGCCGTGGGGGGGGGATTGGATCTGGAAACACCATATATTTT. Its translation: CASRGGGIGSGNTIYF.

By share of the sample, this clone is large. The rearrangement joins TRBV28 to TRBJ2-7, with 7 bases that match TRBD2. This CDR3 has 17 residues. Germline V gives CDR1 MDHEN, CDR2 SYDVKM. The V gene end was trimmed by 0 bases and the J gene end by 1 base; junction bases not matched to a gene: 9. The CDR3 bases are TGTGCCAGCAGTTTATGGACCGACTCTAGCGGATCCTACGAGCAGTACTTC. It specifies CASSLWTDSSGSYEQYF.

V and J are TRBV12-3 or TRBV12-4 and TRBJ1-5; weak D call: TRBD1 (6 bases). V lost 4 bases to trimming and J lost 4 bases, with 8 bases between them. This CDR3 spans 13 amino acids. The CDR3 sequence is CASSWTANQPQHF. In DNA form, the CDR3 reads TGTGCCAGCAGTTGGACAGCGAATCAGCCCCAGCATTTT.

The genes are TRBV5-1 and TRBJ2-5; 16 nucleotides align to TRBD2. Germline CDR1 and CDR2: SGHRS and YFSETQ. The CDR3 is 17 residues long. V lost 4 bases and J lost 4; bases outside the gene matches: 7. The DNA of the CDR3 is TGCGCCAGCAGCACGGGGACTAGCGGGAGGGGTGGAGAGACCCAGTACTTC. This gives the protein CASSTGTSGRGGETQYF.

The chain uses TRBV7-2 and TRBJ2-2; TRBD2 matches 9 bases. There are 14 residues in the CDR3. Looked up from germline, CDR1 is SGHTA and CDR2 is FQGNSA. The V segment lost 5 bases and the J segment 5 bases; nucleotides outside the gene matches: 3. CDR3 in amino acids: CASSPSGRTGELFF. The CDR3 nucleotides are TGTGCCAGCAGCCCCAGCGGGAGGACCGGGGAGCTGTTTTTT. The full variable domain, in which reference TRBV7-2 and TRBJ2-2 provide the parts outside the CDR3, is GAGVSQSPSNKVTEKGKDVELRCDPISGHTALYWYRQSLGQGLEFLIYFQGNSAPDKSGLPSDRFSAERTGGSVSTLTIQRTQQEDSAVYLCASSPSGRTGELFFGEGSRLTVL.

The chain employs TRBV5-1 and TRBJ2-2, with 8 bases matching TRBD1. CDR3 length: 14 amino acids. With V trimmed by 4 bases and J by 8 bases, 7 bases remained unmatched. CDR1 SGHRS and CDR2 YFSETQ come from the germline V gene. The CDR3 is CASSPGQGKGELFF. The CDR3 DNA sequence: TGCGCCAGCAGCCCCGGACAGGGCAAAGGGGAGCTGTTTTTT. The full variable domain, rest sourced from reference TRBV5-1 and TRBJ2-2, is KAGVTQTPRYLIKTRGQQVTLSCSPISGHRSVSWYQQTPGQGLQFLFEYFSETQRNKGNFPGRFSGRQFSNSRSEMNVSTLELGDSALYLCASSPGQGKGELFFGEGSRLTVL.

The rearrangement uses TRBV30 and TRBJ2-1; 11 bases agree with TRBD2. The CDR3 sequence is 16 residues long. Germline assignment: CDR1 GTSNPN and CDR2 SVGIG (reference sequence). The junction had 6 bases not matched to a gene; V was cut back by 2 bases and J by 3 bases. CDR3 bases: TGTGCCTGGAGTACCCTCGGGACTAGCGGCTACAATGAGCAGTTCTTC. Amino acid sequence: CAWSTLGTSGYNEQFF.

The chain joins TRBV7-9 to TRBJ2-5, with TRBD1 as a possible D gene (6 bases). Germline V CDR1 and CDR2: SEHNR, FQNEAQ (reference sequence). The CDR3 contains 14 residues. V lost 5 bases and J 0 bases, leaving 10 bases between the germline ends. CDR3 region: CASSHGTYQETQYF. CDR3 nucleotide sequence: TGTGCCAGCAGCCACGGGACATACCAAGAGACCCAGTACTTC.

V gene TRBV10-1 combines with J gene TRBJ2-1; TRBD2 matches 8 bases. The trim removed 6 bases at V and 5 bases at J, leaving 9 bases unmatched. Germline V lookup: CDR1 WNHNN, CDR2 SYGVQD (reference sequence). The CDR3 runs 15 residues. Here the CDR3 reads CASSREGKMDNEQFF. The DNA for the CDR3 is TGCGCCAGCAGCCGGGAGGGCAAGATGGACAATGAGCAGTTCTTC.

The chain carries TRBV15 and TRBJ1-4, with 7 bases identical to TRBD1. The CDR3 loop spans 16 amino acids. Germline V gene data show CDR1 as LNHNV and CDR2 as YYDKDF (reference sequence). Unmatched junction bases numbered 7, after V lost 4 bases and J lost 2 bases. In DNA form, the CDR3 reads TGTGCCACCAGCATGACAGGGAAAGGGACTAATGAAAAACTGTTTTTT. Its translation is CATSMTGKGTNEKLFF.